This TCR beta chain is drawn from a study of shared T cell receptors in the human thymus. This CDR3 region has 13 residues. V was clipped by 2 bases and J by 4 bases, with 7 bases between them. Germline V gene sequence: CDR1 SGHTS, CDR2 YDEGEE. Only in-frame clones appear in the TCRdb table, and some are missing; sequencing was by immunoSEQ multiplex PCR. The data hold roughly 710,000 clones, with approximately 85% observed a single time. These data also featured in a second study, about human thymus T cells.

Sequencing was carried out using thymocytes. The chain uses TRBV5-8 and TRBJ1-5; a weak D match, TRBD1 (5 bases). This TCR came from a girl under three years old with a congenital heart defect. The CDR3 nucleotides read TGTGCCAGCAGCTTCGACAGAAATCAGCCCCAGCATTTT. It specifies CASSFDRNQPQHF.